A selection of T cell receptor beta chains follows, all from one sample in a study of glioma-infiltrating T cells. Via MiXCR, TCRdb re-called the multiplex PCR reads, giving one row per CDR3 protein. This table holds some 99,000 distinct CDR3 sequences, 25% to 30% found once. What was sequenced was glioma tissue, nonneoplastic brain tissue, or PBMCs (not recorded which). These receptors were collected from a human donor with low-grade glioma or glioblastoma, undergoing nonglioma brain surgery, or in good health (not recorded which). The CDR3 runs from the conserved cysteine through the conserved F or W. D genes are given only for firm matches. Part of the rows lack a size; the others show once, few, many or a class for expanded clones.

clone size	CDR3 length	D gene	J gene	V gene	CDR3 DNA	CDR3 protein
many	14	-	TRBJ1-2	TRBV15	TGTGCCACCAGCAGAGAAGGGACTACAGGTGGCTACACCTTC	CATSREGTTGGYTF
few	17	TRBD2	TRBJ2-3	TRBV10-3	TGTGCCATCAGCGGGACTAGCGGGGGGGCCCGCACAGATACGCAGTATTTT	CAISGTSGGARTDTQYF
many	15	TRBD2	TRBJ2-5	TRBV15	TGTGCCACCAGCAAGAGCGGGGGGGCCTTGGAGACCCAGTACTTC	CATSKSGGALETQYF
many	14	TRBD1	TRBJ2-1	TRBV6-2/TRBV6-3	TGTGCCAGCAGTAAGGGACAGCGAAACAATGAGCAGTTCTTC	CASSKGQRNNEQFF
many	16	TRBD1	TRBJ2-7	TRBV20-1	TGCAGTGCTAGACCGATCGGACAGGGGAGCTCCTACGAGCAGTACTTC	CSARPIGQGSSYEQYF
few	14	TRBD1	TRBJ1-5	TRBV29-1	TGCAGCGTGAGACAGGGTTTTGGCAATCAGCCCCAGCATTTT	CSVRQGFGNQPQHF
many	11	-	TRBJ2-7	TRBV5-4	TGTGCCAGCAGCTCCATGGGGGAGCAGTACTTC	CASSSMGEQYF
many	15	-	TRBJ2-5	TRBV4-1	TGCGCCAGCAGCCAAGAATGGGCAGGGGTGACAACCCAGTACTTC	CASSQEWAGVTTQYF
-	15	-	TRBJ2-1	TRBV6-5	TGTGGCAGCACGTTTCGGACCCTAGGGGACGATGAGCAGTTCTTC	CGSTFRTLGDDEQFF
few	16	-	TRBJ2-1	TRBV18	TGTGCCAGCTCACCCCGACTACAGGGTCGCGCGAATGAGCAGTTCTTC	CASSPRLQGRANEQFF
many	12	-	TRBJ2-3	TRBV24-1	TGTGCCACCAGAGACCCTTCCGATACGCAGTATTTT	CATRDPSDTQYF
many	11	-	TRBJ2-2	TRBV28	TGTGCCAGCACTAGAACCGGGGAGCTGTTTTTT	CASTRTGELFF
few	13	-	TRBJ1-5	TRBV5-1	TGCGCCAGCAGCCCACAGGGAGACCGGCCCCAGCATTTT	CASSPQGDRPQHF
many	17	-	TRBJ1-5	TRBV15	TGTGCCACCAGCATTGGTCGAACCTCCACCGAAGACCAGCCCCAGCATTTT	CATSIGRTSTEDQPQHF
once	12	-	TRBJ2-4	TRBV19	TGTGCCAGTAGTACTTCAGGAGGGATTCAGTACTTC	CASSTSGGIQYF
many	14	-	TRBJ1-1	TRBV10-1	TGCGCCAGCAGTGAGATGCCAGGTAACACTGAAGCTTTCTTT	CASSEMPGNTEAFF
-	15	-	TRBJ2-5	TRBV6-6	TGTGCCAGCAGTTACTCCGCAGGGAGTTTTGAGACCCAGTACTTT	CASSYSAGSFETQYF
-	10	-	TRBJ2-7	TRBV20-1	TGCAGTGCTACTAGCTACGAGCAGTACTTC	CSATSYEQYF
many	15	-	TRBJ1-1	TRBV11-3	TGTGCCAGCAGCTTAGGCCCGGAGGAGGGGACTGAAGCTTTCTTT	CASSLGPEEGTEAFF
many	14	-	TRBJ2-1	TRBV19	TGTGCCAGTAGTGTTGCGGGGTCCTACAATGAGCAGTTCTTC	CASSVAGSYNEQFF
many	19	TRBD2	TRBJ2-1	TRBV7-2	TGTGCCAGCAGCTTTATTCGACTAGCGGGGGGACTTACTTACAATGAGCAGTTCTTC	CASSFIRLAGGLTYNEQFF
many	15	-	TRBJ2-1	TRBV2	TGTGCCAGCACCCCCGGGACGAGTTCCTACAATGAGCAGTTCTTC	CASTPGTSSYNEQFF
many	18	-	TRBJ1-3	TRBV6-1	TGTGCCAGCAGTCCTGGGGGGGTAACGGCGAACTCTGGAAACACCATATATTTT	CASSPGGVTANSGNTIYF
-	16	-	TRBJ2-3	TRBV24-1	TGTGCCACCAATATCGCCTGGGGCGGGAATACGGATACGCAGTATTTT	CATNIAWGGNTDTQYF
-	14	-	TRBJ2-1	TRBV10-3	TGTGCCATCAGTAGGGTCATCCCAATCGATGAGCAGTTCTTC	CAISRVIPIDEQFF
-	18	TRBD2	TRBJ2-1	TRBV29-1	TGCAGCGAAAAAGGGGTTGGGGCTAGCGGGGGGGCGATTAATGAGCAGTTCTTC	CSEKGVGASGGAINEQFF
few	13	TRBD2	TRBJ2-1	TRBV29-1	TGCAGCGTTCGGACTAGCGGATCCTACTGGGAGTTCTTC	CSVRTSGSYWEFF
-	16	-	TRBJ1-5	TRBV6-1	TGTGCCAGCAGCCTCCTAGGACAGTCTAGCAATCGGCCCCAGCATTTT	CASSLLGQSSNRPQHF
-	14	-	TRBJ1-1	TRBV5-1	TGCGCCAGCAGCTACCTAAGGGGGGACACTGAAGCTTTCTTT	CASSYLRGDTEAFF
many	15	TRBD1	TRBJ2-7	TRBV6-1	TGTGCCAGCAGTATTCCCGGGACAGGGGGCGGCGAGCAGTACTTC	CASSIPGTGGGEQYF
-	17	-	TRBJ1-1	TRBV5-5	TGTGCCAGCAGCTTGAGGGGCGGGGGGACGGCGAACACTGAAGCTTTCTTT	CASSLRGGGTANTEAFF
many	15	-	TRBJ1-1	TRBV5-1	TGCGCCAGCACCGATTACAGGAGATTGAACACTGAAGCTTTCTTT	CASTDYRRLNTEAFF
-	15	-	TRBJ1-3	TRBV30	TGTGCCTGGAGTAAGAACAGAAACTCTGGAAACACCATATATTTT	CAWSKNRNSGNTIYF
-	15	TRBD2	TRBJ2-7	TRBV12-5	TGTGCTAGTGGTTTGGTAGCGGGGGGGACCTACGAGCAGTACTTC	CASGLVAGGTYEQYF
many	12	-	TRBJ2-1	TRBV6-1	TGTGCCAGCAGCCTCCGGGGGAATGAGCAGTTCTTC	CASSLRGNEQFF